Described below is a single T cell receptor (beta chain) sequence and its context. What it recognizes is unknown. After re-calling the 5' RACE reads, TCRdb lists one entry per CDR3 protein, DNA absent. Here the sample table reports 300,000 to 500,000 distinct CDR3 sequences. The CDR3 spans 12 residues. CDR1 and CDR2 from the germline V gene are DFQATT and SNEGSKA (reference sequence). This sample is drawn from a study of T cells expressing NK-cell markers. Across the whole study: Investigators obtained TCR beta repertoires from sorted CD3+CD56+NKG2C+, CD3+CD56+NKG2C- and CD3+CD56-NKG2C+ T cells. Most of the eight sequenced donors were HCMV-seropositive; one was seronegative.

Study-wide results and limits: More than five donors had dominant NKG2C+ clonotypes that comprised about 1.0-8% of their CD8+ T cells.

The chain combines TRBV20-1 with TRBJ2-5. The source material was blood T cells: a sorted CD56 or NKG2C T cell subset, CD4+ or CD8+ T cells, or bulk PBMC T cells (not recorded which). The clonotype comes from a woman aged 45 to 65 in good health. The CDR3 loop is CSARISQETQYF.